Listed below are T cell receptor beta chains from one sample, sequenced in a study of blood T cell repertoires in COVID-19. Generated by immunoSEQ multiplex PCR, the TCRdb table keeps only in-frame clones and is missing some. The data hold about 99,000 clones, with 88% observed a single time. Sequenced: peripheral blood. These receptors were collected from a human donor in a cohort sampled during active COVID-19. Each CDR3 is given with its conserved first and last residue. A D gene is named only where the DNA matches it firmly. Only part of the rows carry a size: once, few, many, or a class if the clone is expanded.

>TRBV7-6|TRBJ1-3|NA|NA
CASSPQISGNTIYF
TGTGCCAGCAGCCCTCAGATTTCTGGAAACACCATATATTTT
>TRBV30|TRBJ2-2|NA|NA
CAWTASPTGELFF
TGTGCCTGGACGGCTAGTCCCACCGGGGAGCTGTTTTTT
>TRBV7-7|TRBJ2-5|TRBD1|NA
CASSLNRGRETQYF
TGTGCTAGCAGCCTAAACAGGGGTCGAGAGACCCAGTACTTC
>TRBV30|TRBJ2-1|NA|NA
CAWSAGPGSVNEQFF
TGTGCCTGGAGTGCCGGCCCGGGAAGCGTCAATGAGCAGTTCTTC
>TRBV7-3|TRBJ1-2|NA|NA
CASSSRQGGREYGYTF
TGTGCCAGCAGCTCCCGCCAAGGTGGTCGGGAGTATGGCTACACCTTC
>TRBV11-2|TRBJ2-3|NA|once
CASSLAGSRTDTQYF
TGTGCCAGCAGCTTAGCAGGCAGTCGCACAGATACGCAGTATTTT
>TRBV5-6|TRBJ2-7|NA|NA
CASSLVPLGQSYEQYF
TGTGCCAGCAGCTTGGTTCCCCTGGGCCAGTCTTACGAGCAGTACTTC
>TRBV10-3|TRBJ2-5|NA|NA
CAISERGTKETQYF
TGTGCCATCAGTGAGCGGGGGACCAAAGAGACCCAGTACTTC
>TRBV19|TRBJ2-1|NA|NA
CASSSQRASSYNEQFF
TGTGCCAGTAGTAGCCAGCGGGCCAGCTCCTACAATGAGCAGTTCTTC
>TRBV7-2|TRBJ2-1|TRBD1|NA
CASSPYRDREFF
TGTGCCAGCAGCCCTTACAGGGACAGGGAGTTCTTC
>TRBV30|TRBJ1-1|NA|NA
CAWSVQVNTEAFF
TGTGCCTGGAGTGTACAGGTAAACACTGAAGCTTTCTTT
>TRBV27|TRBJ1-1|TRBD1|NA
CASSLSGTGGTEAFF
TGTGCCAGCAGTTTGTCCGGGACAGGGGGCACTGAAGCTTTCTTT
>TRBV5-4|TRBJ1-2|TRBD1|NA
CASGLPTGGTSPYGYTF
TGTGCCAGCGGACTCCCGACAGGGGGAACGAGTCCCTATGGCTACACCTTC
>TRBV19|TRBJ1-2|TRBD1|NA
CASSISTGVIYGYTF
TGTGCCAGTAGTATATCTACAGGGGTGATCTATGGCTACACCTTC
>TRBV19|TRBJ2-2|TRBD1|NA
CASSGQGAPGELFF
TGTGCCAGTAGTGGACAGGGGGCGCCCGGGGAGCTGTTTTTT
>TRBV7-2|TRBJ2-6|TRBD1|NA
CASSPGIGTAGANVLTF
TGTGCCAGCAGCCCGGGGATCGGGACAGCTGGGGCCAACGTCCTGACTTTC
>TRBV21-1|TRBJ1-4|NA|NA
CASSRGPGTGDATNEKLFF
TGTGCCAGCAGCAGAGGGCCCGGGACAGGAGACGCAACTAATGAAAAACTGTTTTTT
>TRBV5-4|TRBJ2-3|TRBD2|NA
CASSRDSRLLAGATDTQYF
TGTGCCAGCAGCCGGGACAGCAGACTACTAGCGGGAGCGACAGATACGCAGTATTTT
>TRBV5-1|TRBJ2-5|NA|once
CASSLQGVGETQYF
TGCGCCAGCAGCTTGCAGGGTGTGGGGGAGACCCAGTACTTC
>TRBV28|TRBJ2-2|TRBD2|NA
CASSSQGLAANTGELFF
TGTGCCAGCAGCTCTCAGGGACTAGCGGCAAACACCGGGGAGCTGTTTTTT
>TRBV28|TRBJ1-3|NA|NA
CASSLSLTVAGNTIYF
TGTGCCAGCAGTTTATCGCTAACGGTGGCTGGAAACACCATATATTTT
>TRBV14|TRBJ1-2|NA|NA
CASSQNLQVSAYGYTF
TGTGCCAGCAGCCAGAACTTACAGGTGTCGGCCTATGGCTACACCTTC
>TRBV7-9|TRBJ1-1|NA|NA
CASSSGQRVYTEAFF
TGTGCCAGCAGCTCTGGACAGAGAGTATACACTGAAGCTTTCTTT
>TRBV19|TRBJ1-1|NA|NA
CASSIGGMNTEAFF
TGTGCCAGTAGTATCGGAGGCATGAACACTGAAGCTTTCTTT
>TRBV18|TRBJ1-1|TRBD1|NA
CASSDRGTVMNTEAFF
TGTGCCAGCTCCGACAGGGGGACGGTAATGAACACTGAAGCTTTCTTT
>TRBV6-5|TRBJ1-2|NA|NA
CASRSPGSNYGYTF
TGTGCCAGCAGATCCCCAGGTTCCAACTATGGCTACACCTTC
>TRBV4-1|TRBJ1-2|NA|NA
CASSQEQGFGYTF
TGCGCCAGCAGCCAAGAACAGGGATTTGGCTACACCTTC
>TRBV6-5|TRBJ2-4|TRBD1|NA
CAVWTGLAKNIQYF
TGTGCCGTATGGACAGGACTAGCCAAAAACATTCAGTACTTC
>TRBV5-1|TRBJ2-2|TRBD1|once
CASRAGTGPLGLAGELFF
TGCGCCAGCAGAGCCGGGACAGGGCCTTTGGGGTTGGCCGGGGAGCTGTTTTTT
>TRBV7-3|TRBJ2-2|TRBD2|NA
CASSSLGATSSNTGELFF
TGTGCCAGCAGCTCCCTCGGCGCGACTAGCTCGAACACCGGGGAGCTGTTTTTT
>TRBV30|TRBJ2-1|TRBD2|NA
CAWSVASGGAYNEQFF
TGTGCCTGGAGTGTCGCTAGCGGGGGGGCCTACAATGAGCAGTTCTTC
>TRBV3-1/TRBV3-2|TRBJ2-7|TRBD2|NA
CASSQIPRRTSGDSSYEQYF
TGTGCCAGCAGCCAAATTCCCCGCCGGACTAGCGGGGATAGCTCCTACGAGCAGTACTTC
>TRBV27|TRBJ2-1|TRBD2|NA
CASSFPPSGTGNEQFF
TGTGCCAGCAGTTTTCCCCCTAGCGGGACTGGAAATGAGCAGTTCTTC
>TRBV7-2|TRBJ2-5|TRBD2|NA
CASSLGSGGARETQYF
TGTGCCAGCAGCTTAGGTAGCGGGGGGGCCCGGGAGACCCAGTACTTC
>TRBV3-1/TRBV3-2|TRBJ2-2|NA|NA
CASSQGGRGRDTGELFF
TGTGCCAGCAGCCAAGGAGGTAGGGGTCGGGACACCGGGGAGCTGTTTTTT
>TRBV7-8|TRBJ2-5|TRBD2|once
CASSRAGGIQETQYF
TGTGCCAGCAGCCGGGCGGGGGGTATCCAAGAGACCCAGTACTTC
>TRBV12-3/TRBV12-4|TRBJ1-3|TRBD1|once
CASSDRGGNTIYF
TGTGCCAGCAGCGACAGGGGAGGAAACACCATATATTTT
>TRBV20-1|TRBJ2-3|TRBD2|NA
CSASRTSGGEVDTQYF
TGCAGTGCTAGTCGGACTAGCGGGGGGGAAGTGGATACGCAGTATTTT